A selection of T cell receptor beta chains follows, all from one sample in a study of cytomegalovirus exposure and HLA in healthy donors. Sequencing was performed with immunoSEQ multiplex PCR; in TCRdb, only in-frame clones are kept and a portion is missing. In total, the table holds 40,000 to 50,000 clones. Sequenced material: PBMCs. The receptors were gathered from a woman aged 25 to 39 in good health and CMV-seronegative. Each CDR3 is given with its conserved first and last residue. A D gene is named only where the DNA matches it firmly.

d_gene	j_gene	v_gene	CDR3nt	CDR3aa
-	TRBJ1-1	TRBV5-4	TGTGCCAGCGGCAGGGTAGATGATTACACTGAAGCTTTCTTT	CASGRVDDYTEAFF
TRBD2	TRBJ2-5	TRBV5-1	TGCGCCAGCAGCTTGGGGCGGGAGTCAGAGACCCAGTACTTC	CASSLGRESETQYF
-	TRBJ2-3	TRBV30	TGTGCCTGGACTAGAACTGGCACAGATACGCAGTATTTT	CAWTRTGTDTQYF
-	TRBJ1-5	TRBV18	TGTGCCAGCTCACTGACAGATAGCAATCAGCCCCAGCATTTT	CASSLTDSNQPQHF
-	TRBJ2-3	TRBV7-2	TGTGCCAGCAGCCAACCTAACCTAGCAGATACGCAGTATTTT	CASSQPNLADTQYF
TRBD1	TRBJ1-2	TRBV6-5	TGTGCCAGCAGTTACCGACAGGGTGTCGTCTATGGCTACACCTTC	CASSYRQGVVYGYTF
TRBD1	TRBJ1-4	TRBV18	TGTGCCAGCTCCGGACAGGGTAATGAAAAACTGTTTTTT	CASSGQGNEKLFF
-	TRBJ1-2	TRBV27	TGTGCCAGCAGTGTTGGCCCTAACTATGGCTACACCTTC	CASSVGPNYGYTF
-	TRBJ1-2	TRBV28	TGTGCCAGCAGAGAGGGGGACTATGGCTACACCTTC	CASREGDYGYTF
-	TRBJ2-1	TRBV20-1	TGCAGTGCTGCCCAACTTGGTCGTGGGTTCTTC	CSAAQLGRGFF
-	TRBJ2-7	TRBV6-5	TGTGCCAGCAGTTATCGACAGGGACTGTCCTACGAGCAGTACTTC	CASSYRQGLSYEQYF
-	TRBJ1-1	TRBV5-1	TGCGCCAGCACCCCTCTTGAGGGTACAGCGGTTGAAGCTTTCTTT	CASTPLEGTAVEAFF
TRBD1	TRBJ2-1	TRBV9	TGTGCCAGCAGCACTGGACAGGGTAACTACAATGAGCAGTTCTTC	CASSTGQGNYNEQFF
TRBD1	TRBJ1-3	TRBV18	TGTGCCAGCTCACCCGGGACAGGGGGAAACACCATATATTTT	CASSPGTGGNTIYF
-	TRBJ2-2	TRBV9	TGTGCCAGCAGCGTGGCGGGACTTGCCACCGGGGAGCTGTTTTTT	CASSVAGLATGELFF
-	TRBJ1-1	TRBV14	TGTGCCAGCAGCCAAGATGTAAAGAACACTGAAGCTTTCTTT	CASSQDVKNTEAFF
-	TRBJ2-1	TRBV7-9	TGTGCCAGCAGCCCAGGGAATCTCCATGAGCAGTTCTTC	CASSPGNLHEQFF
-	TRBJ2-7	TRBV19	TGTGCCAGTAGTATCGGACAAGGGACCTACGAGCAGTACTTC	CASSIGQGTYEQYF
TRBD2	TRBJ2-1	TRBV5-1	TGCGCCAGCAGCACGCGGAAACGGACTAGCGGGAATGGCAATGAGCAGTTCTTC	CASSTRKRTSGNGNEQFF
TRBD1	TRBJ2-7	TRBV27	TGTGCCAGCAGTCTGACGGGGACAGGGGGGATCTACGAGCAGTACTTC	CASSLTGTGGIYEQYF
-	TRBJ2-7	TRBV28	TGTGCCAGCAGCCCAGCCTACGAGCAGTACTTC	CASSPAYEQYF
-	TRBJ1-2	TRBV5-1	TGCGCCAGCAGCTTGTCGAGCTCTAACTATGGCTACACCTTC	CASSLSSSNYGYTF
-	TRBJ2-7	TRBV30	TGTGCCTGGAGTGTACAGTACGAGCAGTACTTC	CAWSVQYEQYF
-	TRBJ1-1	TRBV19	TGTGCCAGTATCGACAGGACGAACACTGAAGCTTTCTTT	CASIDRTNTEAFF
-	TRBJ1-1	TRBV6-6	TGTGCCAGCAGCCCCGACAGGATCGGGAACACTGAAGCTTTCTTT	CASSPDRIGNTEAFF
-	TRBJ1-1	TRBV30	TGTGCCTTCGACAGCGACACTGAAGATTTCTTT	CAFDSDTEDFF
TRBD2	TRBJ2-5	TRBV29-1	TGCAGCGTTGAAGCTAGCGGGAGACAAGAGACCCAGTACTTC	CSVEASGRQETQYF
TRBD2	TRBJ2-5	TRBV19	TGTGCCAGTAGTATGGGGGGGTTGGGATTGCGGGACCAAGAGACCCAGTACTTC	CASSMGGLGLRDQETQYF
-	TRBJ2-1	TRBV6-1	TGTGCCAGTTCTAGCGCCCGTGGCTCCAATGAGCAGTTCTTC	CASSSARGSNEQFF
TRBD1	TRBJ1-1	TRBV11-3	TGTGCCAGCAGCCTAGGACAGGGAACGTTGAACACTGAAGCTTTCTTT	CASSLGQGTLNTEAFF
-	TRBJ1-5	TRBV30	TGTGCCTGGAGTCGGGGGAACGGGGGCAATCAGCCCCAGCATTTT	CAWSRGNGGNQPQHF
-	TRBJ2-2	TRBV19	TGTGCCAGTAGACCCAGGGGAGGGGAGCTGTTTTTT	CASRPRGGELFF
-	TRBJ2-7	TRBV4-2	TGTGCCAGCAGCCAAGCGGCAGTCGGGGGTACCGAGCAGTACTTC	CASSQAAVGGTEQYF